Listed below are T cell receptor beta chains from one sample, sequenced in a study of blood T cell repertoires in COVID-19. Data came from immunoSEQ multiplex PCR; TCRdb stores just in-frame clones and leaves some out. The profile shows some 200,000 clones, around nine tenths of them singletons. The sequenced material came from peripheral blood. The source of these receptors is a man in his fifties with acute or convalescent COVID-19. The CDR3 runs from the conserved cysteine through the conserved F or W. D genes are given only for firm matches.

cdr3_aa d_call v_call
CASMGQGFNQPQHF TRBD1 TRBV27
CASSGGQPNEKLFF . TRBV5-1
CASKPGTANNSPLHF TRBD1 TRBV28
CASSWDIYEQYF . TRBV2
CASSQEPRTQYF . TRBV3-1/TRBV3-2
CASSFGPQGENTF TRBD1 TRBV7-2
CASSLFFAGGPPDTQYF TRBD2 TRBV5-1
CASRDGQTYEQYF . TRBV11-2
CASRRQGDTEAFF TRBD1 TRBV6-5
CASSRGTSGSLAYEQYF TRBD2 TRBV5-4
CASSGEGQVFETQYF . TRBV11-2
CASRQGHMNTEAFF . TRBV19
CASSQDIALGQGASAKNIQYF TRBD1 TRBV4-3
CASSKGAGQETNEQFF . TRBV21-1
CASSQENPRVWQPQHF . TRBV14
CASKTGGVYTEAFF TRBD1 TRBV19
CASSLTDNQPQHF . TRBV12-3/TRBV12-4
CAISESVGGWDEAFF . TRBV10-3
CASSLGGLPLKYNEQFF . TRBV27
CATQGVSGNTIYF TRBD1 TRBV10-3
CASSSAANYGYTF . TRBV7-9
CASAWGETEYEQYF . TRBV28
CASVRGFQETQYF . TRBV5-5
CASSVGRGRPGELFF TRBD1 TRBV9
CASTSGQSREQYF . TRBV6-5